This T cell receptor (beta chain) was found in a study of blood T cell repertoires in COVID-19. Study-wide context: Acute and convalescent COVID-19 samples came from the United States, Italy and Spain. From T cells, B-cell-depleted T cells, or PBMCs came the material, which was cDNA or gDNA.

Germline V gene sequence: CDR1 SGHTA, CDR2 FQGNSA. Deletions cut 3 bases from V and 6 bases from J, with 13 bases between. CDR3 size: 14 residues. Source study methods: Reference gene primer amplification gave nucleated cell count estimates. The table came from immunoSEQ multiplex PCR; TCRdb's copy has only in-frame clones and leaves some out. V and J calls and clone size are given by that table; D and trimming were obtained from the DNA. Of 200,000 or so clones listed, 85% to 90% were seen once; the top ten hold more than 5.5%. Sequences were obtained from peripheral blood. The source of this sequence is a man older than 75 with acute or convalescent COVID-19. This chain connects TRBV7-2 to TRBJ2-3; D is undetermined. The DNA of the CDR3 is TGTGCCAGCAGCTTTCCTAAATCCATGGATACGCAGTATTTT. This sequence encodes CASSFPKSMDTQYF.